The rows below give T cell receptor beta chains drawn from one sample of a study of T-cell reconstitution after alpha-beta-depleted transplantation in children. TCRdb redid the calling of the PCR reads with MiXCR, one entry per CDR3 protein. The sample contains around 480,000 distinct CDR3 sequences, around a third of which appear only once. The sample here was PBMCs from the stem cell graft donor, taken from the stem cell graft. The receptor set was obtained from a human donor who donated a stem cell graft to a child with aplastic anemia. The CDR3 runs from the conserved cysteine through the conserved F or W. Each record gives: D gene, V gene, clone size, J gene, CDR3 protein, CDR3 DNA. D genes are given only for firm matches. Only part of the rows carry a size: once, few, many, or a class if the clone is expanded.

TRBD1	TRBV12-3/TRBV12-4	many	TRBJ1-6	CASSPGTGGGNSPLHF	TGTGCCAGCAGTCCTGGGACAGGGGGCGGGAATTCACCCCTCCACTTT
.	TRBV6-1	few	TRBJ1-4	CASSGTFSKAGNEKLFF	TGTGCCAGCAGCGGGACATTCTCCAAGGCGGGTAATGAAAAACTGTTTTTT
TRBD1	TRBV20-1	few	TRBJ1-6	CSCSGTGGGNSPLHF	TGCAGTTGTTCCGGGACAGGGGGCGGTAATTCACCCCTCCACTTT
TRBD2	TRBV6-1	.	TRBJ2-7	CASTRGVPDEQYF	TGTGCCTCAACCCGGGGGGTTCCGGACGAGCAGTACTTC
.	TRBV7-2	.	TRBJ2-2	CASSLEALANTGELFF	TGTGCCAGCAGCTTAGAAGCCCTAGCGAACACCGGGGAGCTGTTTTTT
TRBD1	TRBV19	.	TRBJ1-5	CASSISPQGAGQPQHF	TGTGCCAGTAGTATATCACCACAGGGGGCAGGGCAGCCCCAGCATTTT
TRBD1	TRBV24-1	.	TRBJ2-1	CATSDLGGASYNEQFF	TGTGCCACCAGTGATTTAGGGGGCGCCTCCTACAATGAGCAGTTCTTC
TRBD1	TRBV7-2	.	TRBJ1-3	CASSLVQGGLSGNTIYF	TGTGCCAGCAGCTTAGTGCAGGGGGGTCTCTCTGGAAACACCATATATTTT
.	TRBV30	few	TRBJ2-2	CAWGMWELFF	TGTGCCTGGGGAATGTGGGAGCTGTTTTTT
TRBD1	TRBV29-1	.	TRBJ2-7	CSGIGTDSYEQYF	TGCAGCGGGATCGGGACAGACTCCTACGAGCAGTACTTC
.	TRBV12-3/TRBV12-4	.	TRBJ1-1	CASSFEGQGAMNTEAFF	TGTGCCAGCAGCTTCGAGGGGCAGGGCGCCATGAACACTGAAGCTTTCTTT
TRBD1	TRBV12-3/TRBV12-4	.	TRBJ1-1	CASSLPGTGTEAFF	TGTGCCAGCAGTTTACCCGGGACAGGTACTGAAGCTTTCTTT
TRBD1	TRBV10-3	few	TRBJ1-6	CAISGTGGSPLHF	TGTGCCATCAGTGGGACAGGGGGTTCACCCCTCCACTTT
.	TRBV6-1	.	TRBJ1-4	CASYPTRGINEKLFF	TGTGCCAGCTACCCTACGAGAGGGATTAATGAAAAACTGTTTTTT
.	TRBV12-3/TRBV12-4	.	TRBJ1-3	CASSFRQGSGNTIYF	TGTGCCAGCAGTTTTCGCCAGGGATCAGGAAACACCATATATTTT
.	TRBV11-2	.	TRBJ1-5	CASSLDPSTQGNQPQHF	TGTGCCAGCAGCTTAGACCCCTCAACCCAGGGCAATCAGCCCCAGCATTTT
TRBD1	TRBV7-2	.	TRBJ2-2	CASRATGGQGTGELFF	TGTGCCTCGAGGGCTACAGGGGGCCAAGGCACCGGGGAGCTGTTTTTT
.	TRBV20-1	.	TRBJ2-6	CSARRQWGEANVLTF	TGCAGTGCTAGAAGACAGTGGGGCGAGGCCAACGTCCTGACTTTC
TRBD1	TRBV5-1	few	TRBJ2-1	CASSLRQGAYNEQFF	TGCGCCAGCAGCCTTAGACAGGGAGCCTACAATGAGCAGTTCTTC
.	TRBV20-1	.	TRBJ2-1	CSAISGANLRNEQFF	TGCAGTGCTATATCAGGAGCCAACCTCCGGAATGAGCAGTTCTTC
.	TRBV19	.	TRBJ1-6	CASSLTGGRNSPLHF	TGTGCCAGTAGCCTCACGGGGGGCCGGAATTCACCCCTCCACTTT
TRBD2	TRBV24-1	few	TRBJ2-2	CATSDPPGTSGRASTGELFF	TGTGCCACCAGTGACCCCCCCGGGACTAGCGGGAGGGCTAGCACCGGGGAGCTGTTTTTT
.	TRBV7-6	.	TRBJ2-2	CASSSPSFRGGELFF	TGTGCCAGCAGCTCCCCTAGTTTTCGGGGCGGGGAGCTGTTTTTT
.	TRBV6-5	.	TRBJ2-1	CASSLLGTGNEQFF	TGTGCCAGCAGTTTACTCGGGACCGGCAATGAGCAGTTCTTC
TRBD1	TRBV5-6	few	TRBJ2-1	CASRDRDRPNHEQFF	TGTGCCAGCAGGGACCGGGACAGGCCGAATCACGAGCAGTTCTTC
.	TRBV18	.	TRBJ2-7	CASSEGTSYEQYF	TGTGCCAGCTCAGAGGGAACCTCCTACGAGCAGTACTTC
TRBD2	TRBV6-4	few	TRBJ2-1	CASSDGLAYNEQFF	TGTGCCAGCAGTGACGGACTAGCCTACAATGAGCAGTTCTTC
TRBD1	TRBV25-1	.	TRBJ1-4	CASSGAGTGDGKLFF	TGTGCCAGCAGTGGGGCCGGGACAGGGGATGGAAAACTGTTTTTT
TRBD1	TRBV5-1	few	TRBJ2-1	CASATDRDTYNEQFF	TGCGCCAGCGCGACTGACAGGGATACTTACAATGAGCAGTTCTTC
.	TRBV7-9	.	TRBJ1-4	CASSEMLRNEKLFF	TGTGCCAGCAGCGAGATGCTAAGAAATGAAAAACTGTTTTTT
TRBD2	TRBV5-1	.	TRBJ2-6	CASTLPGLAGGATGANVLTF	TGCGCCAGCACCTTACCCGGACTAGCGGGAGGGGCGACTGGGGCCAACGTCCTGACTTTC
TRBD2	TRBV4-3	.	TRBJ2-1	CASSRIAGGVNEQFF	TGCGCCAGCAGCCGAATAGCGGGAGGGGTCAATGAGCAGTTCTTC
.	TRBV29-1	few	TRBJ2-3	CSAGLRTGGTDTQYF	TGCAGCGCAGGCCTTCGTACCGGGGGCACAGATACGCAGTATTTT
.	TRBV11-2	few	TRBJ2-3	CASSPKGSDHLPSTDTQYF	TGTGCCAGCAGCCCGAAGGGTAGCGACCACCTCCCAAGCACAGATACGCAGTATTTT
.	TRBV5-1	few	TRBJ2-1	CASSARSGRSYNEQFF	TGCGCCAGCAGCGCCCGTAGCGGACGCTCCTACAATGAGCAGTTCTTC
.	TRBV5-6	.	TRBJ1-2	CASSSSPTGKGYTF	TGTGCCAGCAGCTCCTCCCCCACAGGGAAAGGCTACACCTTC
.	TRBV6-1	.	TRBJ2-2	CASSADPNTGELFF	TGTGCCAGCAGTGCCGACCCGAACACCGGGGAGCTGTTTTTT
.	TRBV7-2	.	TRBJ1-5	CASSPGGVFDQPQHF	TGTGCCAGCAGCCCCGGGGGGGTTTTTGATCAGCCCCAGCATTTT
TRBD2	TRBV9	few	TRBJ2-2	CASSDTSGGHRELFF	TGTGCCAGCAGCGATACTAGCGGGGGGCACCGGGAGCTGTTTTTT
.	TRBV7-9	.	TRBJ2-3	CASSNYDGRTDTQYF	TGTGCCAGCAGCAACTATGACGGGCGCACAGATACGCAGTATTTT
.	TRBV12-3/TRBV12-4	.	TRBJ1-5	CASAGVSNQPQHF	TGTGCCAGCGCAGGGGTGAGCAATCAGCCCCAGCATTTT
.	TRBV12-3/TRBV12-4	.	TRBJ1-1	CASSSPVDLNTEAFF	TGTGCCAGCAGTTCCCCGGTGGACTTGAACACTGAAGCTTTCTTT
TRBD2	TRBV5-1	.	TRBJ2-1	CASRLAGGPYEQFF	TGCGCCAGCAGATTAGCGGGAGGGCCGTATGAGCAGTTCTTC
.	TRBV4-3	few	TRBJ2-1	CASSQAVTVDNEQFF	TGCGCCAGCAGCCAAGCTGTGACAGTAGACAATGAGCAGTTCTTC